The rows below give T cell receptor beta chains drawn from one sample of a study of a mutant IDH1 vaccine in newly diagnosed glioma. Produced via immunoSEQ multiplex PCR; TCRdb's table is partial and in-frame only. The sample yields tens of thousands of clones, around 82% seen once. The sample consisted of PBMCs, taken from a glioma patient treated with radiotherapy, temozolomide or both. Receptors originate from a woman aged 45-60 years with glioma. The CDR3 runs from the conserved cysteine through the conserved F or W. D genes are given only for firm matches. Size values are once, few and many counts, or a class for expanded clones, and some rows have none.

>.|TRBV5-6|.|TRBJ1-2
CASSPVWQVDYGYTF
TGTGCCAGCAGCCCGGTTTGGCAGGTGGACTATGGCTACACCTTC
>.|TRBV29-1|.|TRBJ1-1
CSVGGRLNTEAFF
TGCAGCGTTGGCGGACGGTTGAACACTGAAGCTTTCTTT
>.|TRBV5-5|.|TRBJ2-5
CASSRETQYF
TGTGCCAGCAGCCGAGAGACCCAGTACTTC
>.|TRBV4-3|few|TRBJ1-6
CASSQEHAEVSPLHF
TGCGCCAGCAGCCAAGAGCACGCGGAGGTTTCACCCCTCCACTTT
>.|TRBV6-4|few|TRBJ1-1
CASSDSRENTEAFF
TGTGCCAGCAGTGACTCTAGGGAGAACACTGAAGCTTTCTTT
>.|TRBV27|.|TRBJ1-2
CASAGGGYGYTF
TGTGCCAGCGCCGGGGGAGGCTATGGCTACACCTTC
>TRBD1|TRBV7-2|.|TRBJ1-5
CASSLREQGHQPQHF
TGTGCCAGCAGCCTCAGGGAACAGGGGCATCAGCCCCAGCATTTT
>.|TRBV7-2|.|TRBJ1-2
CASSPREGYTF
TGTGCCAGCAGTCCCCGGGAAGGCTACACCTTC
>.|TRBV7-9|.|TRBJ1-4
CASSLGQGREKLFF
TGTGCCAGCAGCTTAGGGCAGGGACGTGAAAAACTGTTTTTT
>TRBD1|TRBV23-1|.|TRBJ2-7
CASSPGDRAKDYEQYF
TGCGCCAGCAGTCCCGGGGACAGAGCAAAAGACTACGAGCAGTACTTC
>TRBD1|TRBV6-5|.|TRBJ1-1
CASSYQTGRYNTEAFF
TGTGCCAGCAGTTACCAGACAGGGCGGTATAACACTGAAGCTTTCTTT
>.|TRBV4-2|.|TRBJ2-7
CASSQARTSGEQYF
TGTGCCAGCAGCCAAGCTAGAACTTCCGGGGAGCAGTACTTC
>.|TRBV21-1|.|TRBJ1-6
CASTTPGPGNCSPLHF
TGTGCCAGCACCACACCGGGACCAGGGAATTGTTCACCCCTCCACTTT